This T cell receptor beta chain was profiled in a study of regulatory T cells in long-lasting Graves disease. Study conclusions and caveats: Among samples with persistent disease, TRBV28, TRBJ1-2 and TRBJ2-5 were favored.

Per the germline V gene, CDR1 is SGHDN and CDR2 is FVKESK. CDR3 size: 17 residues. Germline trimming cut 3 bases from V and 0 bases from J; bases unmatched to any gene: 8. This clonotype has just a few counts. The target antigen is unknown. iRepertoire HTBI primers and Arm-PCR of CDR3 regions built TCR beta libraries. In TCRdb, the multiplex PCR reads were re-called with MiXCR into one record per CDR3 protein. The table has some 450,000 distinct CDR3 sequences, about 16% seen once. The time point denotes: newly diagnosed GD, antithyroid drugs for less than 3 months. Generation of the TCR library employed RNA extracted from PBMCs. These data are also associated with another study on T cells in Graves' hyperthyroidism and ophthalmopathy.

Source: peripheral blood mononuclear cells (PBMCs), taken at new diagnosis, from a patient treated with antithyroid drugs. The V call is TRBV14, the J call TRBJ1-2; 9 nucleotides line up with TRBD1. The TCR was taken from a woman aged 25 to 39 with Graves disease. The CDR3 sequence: CASSQRDRASANYGYTF. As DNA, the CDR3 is TGTGCCAGCAGCCAGAGGGACAGGGCCTCGGCTAACTATGGCTACACCTTC.